The 21 T cell receptor beta chains below come from one sample, sequenced in a study of T cells in Graves' hyperthyroidism and ophthalmopathy. The CDR3 regions of TCR beta were amplified from RNA transcripts. When the TCR CDR3 underwent first-round RT-PCR, the HTBI primer set was used. A single record per CDR3 protein comes from TCRdb applying MiXCR to the multiplex PCR reads. The sample consists of almost 600,000 distinct CDR3 sequences, 35% to 55% of them appearing once. Sequenced: peripheral blood or thyroid tissue (not recorded which). The source is a woman between 18 and 29 years old with Graves' hyperthyroidism.

The V call is TRBV14, the J call TRBJ2-7, with TRBD2 matching 16 bases. The CDR3 runs 17 residues. V lost 5 bases, J lost 7 bases, and 11 bases stayed unmatched. Germline loops: CDR1 SGHDN, CDR2 FVKESK. The CDR3: CASSNRRGLAGGYEQYF. The CDR3 DNA reads TGTGCCAGCAGCAATCGACGGGGACTAGCGGGAGGGTATGAGCAGTACTTC.

Concerning this clonotype itself: One end of the junction does not line up with germline, which may come from a read error. The CDR3 bases are TGCAGTGCTAGACTGGAGACTAGTTCCTACGAGCAGCACTTC. Its translation is CSARLETSSYEQHF. The J gene is TRBJ2-7, the V gene TRBV20-1; maybe TRBD2 (6 bases). This CDR3 is built from 14 residues. Per the germline V gene, CDR1 is DFQATT and CDR2 is SNEGSKA (reference sequence).

This clonotype was recorded at least ten times. The gene calls are TRBV29-1 and TRBJ1-2; D is uncertain. The CDR3 contains 13 residues. Germline V gene sequence: CDR1 SQVTM, CDR2 ANQGSEA. Between the trimmed V and J ends, which lost 1 base and 4 bases, there was a span of 10 bases. As DNA, the CDR3 is TGCAGCGTTGAAGGGACGGAGACCTATGGCTACACCTTC. Its translation: CSVEGTETYGYTF.

Comments on this clonotype: A much larger clone lies one base from this, so it may be a read error. V usage is TRBV7-3 and J usage is TRBJ2-7, with D possibly TRBD2 on 5 matching bases. The V gene's germline CDR1 is SGHTA and CDR2 FQGTGA. The CDR3 loop spans 13 amino acids. Here the CDR3 reads CASSPGLNYEQHF. In DNA, the CDR3 is TGTGCCAGCAGCCCCGGACTGAACTACGAGCAGCACTTC.

The rearrangement joins TRBV29-1 to TRBJ1-4, with unresolved D. CDR1 is SQVTM and CDR2 is ANQGSEA in the germline V gene. V lost 8 bases, J lost 0 bases, and 10 bases lay in between. The CDR3 is 13 residues long. In DNA, the CDR3 is TGCAGCTTAGGACGTGCAACTAATGAAAAACTGTTTTTT. This sequence encodes CSLGRATNEKLFF.

This clonotype appeared a single time. A much larger clone lies one base from this, so it may be a read error. The chain employs TRBV20-1 and TRBJ1-3; 7 bases map to TRBD1. The V gene's germline CDR1 is DFQATT and CDR2 SNEGSKA (reference sequence). The CDR3 has 14 amino acids. The CDR3 DNA follows: TGCAGTGCTGTAGGGACAGTCTCTGGAAACATCATATATTTT. Its translation is CSAVGTVSGNIIYF.

In the case of this clonotype: A much larger clone differs by one base, so this may be a read error. This rearrangement joins TRBV6-5 to TRBJ2-2; D might be TRBD2 (6 bases). Germline loops: CDR1 MNHEY, CDR2 SVGAGI. The CDR3 has 14 residues. In nucleotides, the CDR3 is TGTGCCAGCAGTTACAGGGGTGACACCGGGGGGCTGTTTTTT. This codes for CASSYRGDTGGLFF.

The chain uses TRBV24-1 and TRBJ2-7; 7 positions agree with TRBD2. The J call is in doubt because the DNA end fits TRBJ2-1 better. The CDR3 sequence is 15 residues long. The V gene's germline CDR1 is KGHDR and CDR2 SFDVKD. The chain's CDR3 is CATSDNMGGGDEQFF. CDR3 nucleotides: TGTGCCACCAGTGATAACATGGGTGGGGGGGACGAGCAGTTCTTC.

This chain uses TRBV29-1 with TRBJ1-5, with a tentative D call TRBD1 (5 bases). The CDR3 is 13 residues long. Germline-derived CDR1 and CDR2 are SQVTM and ANQGSEA. CDR3 sequence: CSLYLGANQPQHF. CDR3 in DNA: TGCAGTTTATACCTCGGGGCTAATCAGCCCCAGCATTTT.

The CDR3 DNA reads TGTGCCAGCAGCCAAGCAGCGGGAGGAGGTGGGACCCAGTACTTC. This translates into CASSQAAGGGGTQYF. The chain joins TRBV3-1 to TRBJ2-5; 9 bases match TRBD2. Germline values: CDR1 LGHDT, CDR2 YNNKEL (reference sequence). This CDR3 has 15 residues. Trimming removed 1 base from V and 7 bases from J; junction bases left unmatched: 7.

This clonotype was seen a single time. The chain uses TRBV7-9 and TRBJ1-6; the D gene is possibly TRBD1 (5 bases). Trimming took off 5 bases at V and 0 bases at J, with 14 bases between the two ends. The CDR3 sequence is 17 residues long. CDR1 and CDR2 (germline): SEHNR, FQNEAQ (reference sequence). DNA for the CDR3: TGTGCCAGCAGCCCAGCGGGGGGAGGCTCCTATAATTCACCCCTCCACTTT. As protein: CASSPAGGGSYNSPLHF.

The J gene is TRBJ2-5, the V gene TRBV30; tentatively, D is TRBD2 (6 bases). CDR3 length equals 16 residues. Trimming removed 5 bases at V and 2 bases at J, with 21 bases between. The germline V gene encodes CDR1 GTSNPN and CDR2 SVGIG (reference sequence). As DNA, the CDR3 is TGTGCCTGGGGCGCGGGGCACCTTGGAGCACAAGAGACCCAGTACTTC. Translation gives CAWGAGHLGAQETQYF.

The chain links TRBV7-9 to TRBJ1-1, with D unclear. V shed 4 bases and J shed 5 bases, with 14 bases lying between them. The CDR3 has 14 residues. The germline CDR1 and CDR2 sequences are SEHNR and FQNEAQ (reference sequence). CDR3 loop: CASSYAGRGTEAFF. DNA of the CDR3: TGTGCCAGCAGCTATGCCGGGCGAGGGACTGAAGCTTTCTTT.

The chain joins TRBV11-3 to TRBJ1-2; TRBD1 is a possible D gene (5 bases). Germline-derived CDR1 and CDR2 are SGHNT and YENEEA. CDR3 length: 14 residues. V lost 5 bases to trimming and J lost 6 bases, with 16 bases between them. The CDR3 reads CASSRSLGTHGYTF. Here the CDR3 DNA reads TGTGCCAGCAGCCGGAGCCTAGGGACCCATGGCTACACCTTC.

The chain recombines TRBV7-3 with TRBJ2-7; 10 bases fit TRBD2. CDR3 length: 14 amino acids. Germline V lookup: CDR1 SGHTA, CDR2 FQGTGA. V lost 4 bases, J lost 4 bases, and 4 bases stayed unmatched. DNA for the CDR3: TGTGCCAGCAGCTACCCGGGACTAGCGTACGAGCAGTACTTC. Its translation is CASSYPGLAYEQYF.

This clonotype was found many times. This chain joins TRBV6-1 and TRBJ1-1; possible D gene TRBD1, 5 bases. Trimming left V 6 bases short and J 1 base short, with 9 bases between. The CDR3 has 13 residues. The V gene's germline CDR1 is MNHNS and CDR2 SASEGT. The CDR3 protein is CASRDNPNTEAFF. Here the CDR3 DNA reads TGTGCCAGCAGGGACAACCCGAACACTGAAGCTTTCTTT.

As for this clonotype: This likely comes from a read error, as the CDR3 has no conserved phenylalanine or tryptophan at its end. The V call is TRBV7-9, the J call TRBJ1-2; D perhaps matches TRBD1 (5 bases). Between the trimmed V and J ends, which lost 2 bases and 4 bases, there was a span of 11 bases. This CDR3 is 14 amino acids long. Germline loops: CDR1 SEHNR, CDR2 FQNEAQ (reference sequence). CDR3 sequence (DNA): TGTGCCAGCAGCTTATCGCCGGGGGGCTATGGCTACACCCTC. Amino acid sequence: CASSLSPGGYGYTL.

In this sample, this clonotype turned up many times. The chain employs TRBV13 and TRBJ1-2, with 7 bases that match TRBD1. Germline CDR1 PRHDT, CDR2 FYEKMQ (reference sequence). CDR3 length: 12 residues. V lost 3 bases to trimming and J lost 10 bases; unmatched junction nucleotides: 5. The CDR3 DNA reads TGTGCCAGCAGCTTGGGCCAGGGGGTCTACACCTTC. Translation: CASSLGQGVYTF.

This clonotype was seen at least ten times. V gene TRBV25-1 combines with J gene TRBJ2-7; D not resolved. This CDR3 contains 12 residues. V gave up 7 bases and J gave up 8 bases, with 15 bases separating them. CDR1 and CDR2 from the germline V gene are MGHDK and SYGVNS. The CDR3 DNA is TGTGCCAGCACCTCCTCCGAGTCTCAGCAGTACTTC. Translated: CASTSSESQQYF.

This clonotype was recorded at least ten times. V usage is TRBV6-6 and J usage is TRBJ2-7, with TRBD2 matching over 9 bases. Germline CDR1 and CDR2: MNHNY and SVGAGI (reference sequence). V was clipped by 4 bases and J by 2 bases; unmatched bases: 3. CDR3 length: 14 residues. CDR3 amino acids: CASSSSGNPYEQYF. The CDR3 DNA is TGTGCCAGCAGTTCTAGCGGGAACCCCTACGAGCAGTACTTC.

This clonotype was counted many times. The conserved final phenylalanine or tryptophan is absent from the CDR3, which likely points to a read error. This chain uses TRBV20-1 with TRBJ1-4; maybe TRBD1 (6 bases). The CDR3 sequence is 14 residues long. Trimming took off 0 bases at V and 5 bases at J, with 10 bases between the two ends. CDR1 and CDR2 (germline): DFQATT, SNEGSKA (reference sequence). The CDR3 region has the DNA TGCAGTGCTAGAGAGACAGGCGTCAATGAAAAACTGTTTTCT. Translated, it gives CSARETGVNEKLFS.